This T cell receptor (beta chain) was identified during a study of blood T cell repertoires in COVID-19. Across the whole study: Sites in the United States, Italy and Spain provided acute and convalescent COVID-19 samples. The cDNA or gDNA used as material had been derived from T cells, B-cell-depleted T cells, or PBMCs.

The Seattle site enrolled patients during active infection and followed them longitudinally. This CDR3 has 12 residues. CDR1 is LGHDT and CDR2 is YNNKEL in the germline V gene (reference sequence). Trimming removed 2 bases at V and 9 bases at J, with 10 bases between. In the original analysis: Amplified reference gene primers provided the basis for estimating nucleated cell counts. Sequencing used immunoSEQ multiplex PCR; TCRdb keeps in-frame clones, though not all of them. V, J and clone size derive from that table, while D and trimming were established from the DNA sequence. The sample holds 70,000 or so clones, about 90% seen once.

Sequences were obtained from peripheral blood. This clonotype was sampled from a middle-aged man with COVID-19, enrolled during active disease. The rearrangement links TRBV3-1 (or the pseudogene TRBV3-2) to TRBJ1-2; D is uncertain. The CDR3 nucleotides read TGTGCCAGCAGCCAACAGTCCCAGAGCTACACCTTC. It yields the protein CASSQQSQSYTF.